A selection of T cell receptor beta chains follows, all from one sample in a study of blood T cell repertoires in COVID-19. TCRdb keeps only in-frame clones here, not all; method: immunoSEQ multiplex PCR. The sample holds 65,000 to 80,000 clones, 82% seen once. What was sequenced was peripheral blood. Receptors originate from a human donor in a cohort sampled during active COVID-19. Each CDR3 is given with its conserved first and last residue. The order of the fields is D gene, V gene, clone size, J gene, CDR3 DNA, CDR3 protein. A D gene is named only where the DNA matches it firmly. Size values are once, few and many counts, or a class for expanded clones, and some rows have none.

>NA|TRBV3-1/TRBV3-2|NA|TRBJ2-3
TGTGCCAGCAGCCCTCGGACTGAGATAAGGGATACGCAGTATTTT
CASSPRTEIRDTQYF
>NA|TRBV9|NA|TRBJ2-7
TGTGCCAGCAGCGTTTCCGGGTCCTCATTTGGCGAGCAGTACTTC
CASSVSGSSFGEQYF
>NA|TRBV5-1|once|TRBJ1-5
TGCGCCAGCAGCTTGAGCAGGGTCAATCAGCCCCAGCATTTT
CASSLSRVNQPQHF
>NA|TRBV5-1|NA|TRBJ2-1
TGCGCCAGCAGCCTCGGGAACAATGAGCAGTTCTTC
CASSLGNNEQFF
>TRBD1|TRBV5-1|NA|TRBJ1-2
TGCGCCAGCAGCTCGAACGGACAGGGGTGGGCCTATGGCTACACCTTC
CASSSNGQGWAYGYTF
>TRBD2|TRBV19|few|TRBJ2-1
TGTGCCAGTAGCGCCGGACTAGCGGGGGCCAATGAGCAGTTCTTC
CASSAGLAGANEQFF
>TRBD1|TRBV7-3|NA|TRBJ2-5
TGTGCCAGCAGCCCGGGACAGGGGGAGACCCAGTACTTC
CASSPGQGETQYF
>TRBD1|TRBV5-1|NA|TRBJ1-2
TGCGCCAGCAGCCGGACTGGACAGGGGGAGGGTGGCTACACCTTC
CASSRTGQGEGGYTF
>TRBD1|TRBV9|once|TRBJ2-3
TGTGCCAGCAGCGTAGGTGGCTGGGGGACAGGGGAGGCAGATACGCAGTATTTT
CASSVGGWGTGEADTQYF
>TRBD1|TRBV6-5|NA|TRBJ1-5
TGTGCCACTCGACAGGGTTGGCAGCCCCAGCATTTT
CATRQGWQPQHF
>TRBD1|TRBV4-1|once|TRBJ1-5
TGCGCCAGCAGCCATGTGGGACAGCCGGTTCTAGAAAAAAGCAATCAGCCCCAGCATTTT
CASSHVGQPVLEKSNQPQHF
>TRBD2|TRBV20-1|NA|TRBJ2-1
TGCAGTGCTAGTCGGACTAGCGGGGGGAATGAGCAGTTCTTC
CSASRTSGGNEQFF
>TRBD1|TRBV19|NA|TRBJ1-1
TGTGCCAGTAGTAATCGGAAGACAGGGTGGAACACTGAAGCTTTCTTT
CASSNRKTGWNTEAFF
>NA|TRBV5-1|NA|TRBJ2-5
TGCGCCAGCAGCCCCGGAGGAGAAGGGGGGGCCGGAGAGACCCAGTACTTC
CASSPGGEGGAGETQYF
>NA|TRBV4-1|NA|TRBJ1-2
TGCGCCAGCAGTGAGAGGAGCGGTTATGGCTACACCTTC
CASSERSGYGYTF
>TRBD1|TRBV2|NA|TRBJ1-2
TGTGCCAGCAGTGGGGGGGGACAGGGATTAATCGGCTACACCTTC
CASSGGGQGLIGYTF
>NA|TRBV4-1|NA|TRBJ1-5
TGCGCCAGCAGCAAACAGGGTTTTAGCAATCAGCCCCAGCATTTT
CASSKQGFSNQPQHF
>NA|TRBV20-1|NA|TRBJ2-3
TGCAGTGGGGGGCCGACAGATACGCAGTATTTT
CSGGPTDTQYF
>NA|TRBV12-5|NA|TRBJ1-2
TGTGCTAGTGGCCCGACCTTGACAGGCCTCGACTATGGCTACACCTTC
CASGPTLTGLDYGYTF
>TRBD1|TRBV5-4|NA|TRBJ1-1
TGTGCCAGCAGCTTCCCCACAGGGGGCGACACTGAAGCTTTCTTT
CASSFPTGGDTEAFF
>NA|TRBV9|NA|TRBJ1-4
TGTGCCAGCAGCGTAGCGACAGGAGATGCAACTAATGAAAAACTGTTTTTT
CASSVATGDATNEKLFF
>TRBD1|TRBV7-9|NA|TRBJ2-7
TGTGCCAGCAGCTCCGCCCCAGGGGGCTTCAGGTACGAGCAGTACTTC
CASSSAPGGFRYEQYF
>TRBD1|TRBV18|once|TRBJ1-1
TGTGCCAGCTCACCACCGGCAGGGGGTACTGAAGCTTTCTTT
CASSPPAGGTEAFF
>TRBD1|TRBV24-1|NA|TRBJ2-7
TGTGCCACCAGTGATGACTCCGGGACAGGGGGCTCCTACGAGCAGTACTTC
CATSDDSGTGGSYEQYF
>TRBD2|TRBV11-2|NA|TRBJ2-5
TGTGCCAGCAGCCTACTCGTTTGGACTAGCGGGAAAGAGACCCAGTACTTC
CASSLLVWTSGKETQYF
>NA|TRBV10-3|NA|TRBJ2-5
TGTGCCATCAGACCCGGAGGGGAGGAGACCCAGTACTTC
CAIRPGGEETQYF
>NA|TRBV11-3|NA|TRBJ2-2
TGTGCCAGCAGCCCCGGTATGGGGGAGCTGTTTTTT
CASSPGMGELFF
>NA|TRBV5-6|NA|TRBJ2-7
TGTGCCAGCAGCCGGGCGGCGGGACGCTACGAGCAGTACTTC
CASSRAAGRYEQYF
>NA|TRBV2|NA|TRBJ1-2
TGTGCCAGCAGTGATCGCGGGGTCTATGGCTACACCTTC
CASSDRGVYGYTF
>NA|TRBV5-4|NA|TRBJ2-5
TGTGCCAGCAGCTTGGGAGGCGGGCTAATCCAAGAGACCCAGTACTTC
CASSLGGGLIQETQYF
>TRBD2|TRBV5-6|NA|TRBJ2-5
TGTGCCAGCAGCTCGCCCTTGGGCGGGAGCCAAGAGACCCAGTACTTC
CASSSPLGGSQETQYF
>NA|TRBV7-9|NA|TRBJ1-2
TGTGCCAGCAGCCTAGGACTCTATGGCTACACCTTC
CASSLGLYGYTF
>NA|TRBV5-5|NA|TRBJ2-1
TGTGCCAGCAGCTTGGGCGGTCGTTATGAGCAGTTCTTC
CASSLGGRYEQFF
>TRBD1|TRBV5-5|once|TRBJ1-4
TGTGCCAGCGGGAGGACAGGGGATGAAAAACTGTTTTTT
CASGRTGDEKLFF
>NA|TRBV5-4|NA|TRBJ1-2
TGTGCCAGCAGCTTGTGGGGGGGTTCTTACTATGGCTACACCTTC
CASSLWGGSYYGYTF
>TRBD1|TRBV5-6|medium-sized|TRBJ1-2
TGTGCCAGCAGCCGGGACAGGGCGGATGGCTACACCTTC
CASSRDRADGYTF
>NA|TRBV7-3|NA|TRBJ1-2
TGTGCCAGCAGCTCTATAGGGGGATATGGCTACACCTTC
CASSSIGGYGYTF
>TRBD1|TRBV6-6|NA|TRBJ1-4
TGTGCCAGCAGGGACCCGGGGACAGATGAAAAACTGTTTTTT
CASRDPGTDEKLFF
>TRBD2|TRBV6-5|NA|TRBJ2-3
TGTGCCAGCAGTTACCGGCGGGGGAGCACAGATACGCAGTATTTT
CASSYRRGSTDTQYF
>NA|TRBV9|NA|TRBJ1-2
TGTGCCAGCAGCGTAGAAATCTTCCCGGCGGATGGCTACACCTTC
CASSVEIFPADGYTF
>NA|TRBV2|NA|TRBJ1-3
TGTGCCAGCAGTGAATCCCGGGGGAACACCATATATTTT
CASSESRGNTIYF
>TRBD1|TRBV5-1|NA|TRBJ2-3
TGCGCCAGCAGCTGGGGGACAGGGTACGGTGCAGATACGCAGTATTTT
CASSWGTGYGADTQYF
>NA|TRBV6-6|NA|TRBJ1-2
TGTGCCAGCAGTCCCACCGACAGCTATGGCTACACCTTC
CASSPTDSYGYTF
>NA|TRBV2|once|TRBJ2-7
TGTGCCAGCAGGGCTACAGGGTTCGGTTACGAGCAGTACTTC
CASRATGFGYEQYF
>NA|TRBV3-1/TRBV3-2|NA|TRBJ1-5
TGTGCCAGCAGCCAAAGAGGGGGGGTTCTGGGGCGGATCAATCAGCCCCAGCATTTT
CASSQRGGVLGRINQPQHF
>NA|TRBV19|NA|TRBJ1-6
TGTGCCAGTAGTGACCGGGCCTATAATTCACCCCTCCACTTT
CASSDRAYNSPLHF
>NA|TRBV5-6|NA|TRBJ2-7
TGTGCCAGCAGCTCCGTTTTCTACGAGCAGTACTTC
CASSSVFYEQYF
>TRBD1|TRBV19|NA|TRBJ2-3
TGTGCCAGTACCGGTGAAGGGGGCGATGGAGATACGCAGTATTTT
CASTGEGGDGDTQYF
>TRBD1|TRBV7-9|NA|TRBJ2-7
TGTGCCAGCAGCGATTCCGGACAGGGGGCGGACGAGCAGTACTTC
CASSDSGQGADEQYF
>NA|TRBV5-1|NA|TRBJ1-1
TGCGCCAGCAGCTTCAGCGGGGCGCGGGGCACTGAAGCTTTCTTT
CASSFSGARGTEAFF
>TRBD2|TRBV7-2|NA|TRBJ2-2
TGTGCCAGCAGCCGGGCCCCAGCGGGGGTGAACACCGGGGAGCTGTTTTTT
CASSRAPAGVNTGELFF
>TRBD1|TRBV2|NA|TRBJ2-3
TGTGCCAGCAGTGAATTAAGGGGGCTCGGAGATACGCAGTATTTT
CASSELRGLGDTQYF